A selection of T cell receptor beta chains follows, all from one sample in a study of T cells after yellow fever vaccination. From the 5' RACE reads, TCRdb called clonotypes with MiXCR, one entry per CDR3 protein. This table holds approximately 600,000 distinct CDR3 sequences, over 9% found once. The input for sequencing was PBMCs, taken on the day of the yellow fever booster vaccination. The source of these receptors is a man under 40 who received the YFV17D yellow fever vaccine. Each CDR3 is given with its conserved first and last residue. The D gene is left open where the match is weak. Clone sizes are given selectively: once, few, many, or a class where the clone is expanded.

d_gene: -
len: 15
abundance: few
j_gene: TRBJ2-7
v_gene: TRBV3-1
CDR3aa: CASSQTRDFRYEQYF
CDR3nt: TGTGCCAGCAGCCAAACCCGGGACTTCCGATACGAGCAGTACTTC

d_gene: TRBD2
len: 15
abundance: -
j_gene: TRBJ2-1
v_gene: TRBV2
CDR3aa: CAAKRGTSFLNEQFF
CDR3nt: TGTGCCGCTAAGCGGGGGACTAGTTTTCTCAATGAGCAGTTCTTC

d_gene: TRBD2
len: 15
abundance: many
j_gene: TRBJ2-5
v_gene: TRBV5-5
CDR3aa: CASSSSSGSIETQYF
CDR3nt: TGTGCCAGCAGCTCCTCTAGCGGGAGTATAGAGACCCAGTACTTC

d_gene: -
len: 13
abundance: -
j_gene: TRBJ1-2
v_gene: TRBV7-2
CDR3aa: CASSFAGSYGYTF
CDR3nt: TGTGCCAGCAGCTTCGCAGGGAGCTATGGCTACACCTTC

d_gene: TRBD2
len: 18
abundance: few
j_gene: TRBJ2-7
v_gene: TRBV6-2/TRBV6-3
CDR3aa: CASKRDNLAGGRASEQYF
CDR3nt: TGTGCCAGCAAAAGGGACAACCTAGCTGGCGGGAGGGCCTCCGAGCAGTACTTC

d_gene: -
len: 15
abundance: -
j_gene: TRBJ1-1
v_gene: TRBV27
CDR3aa: CASSKWDGDNTEAFF
CDR3nt: TGTGCCAGCAGTAAATGGGACGGAGACAACACTGAAGCTTTCTTT

d_gene: TRBD1
len: 15
abundance: -
j_gene: TRBJ2-7
v_gene: TRBV4-3
CDR3aa: CASSRDRQSSYEQYF
CDR3nt: TGCGCCAGCAGCCGGGACAGGCAGAGCTCCTACGAGCAGTACTTC

d_gene: -
len: 15
abundance: few
j_gene: TRBJ1-5
v_gene: TRBV5-6
CDR3aa: CASSQGYSTAQPQHF
CDR3nt: TGTGCCAGCAGCCAAGGGTATTCAACGGCTCAGCCCCAGCATTTT

d_gene: -
len: 15
abundance: few
j_gene: TRBJ2-7
v_gene: TRBV10-3
CDR3aa: CAIRNTGQPPYEQYF
CDR3nt: TGTGCCATCAGAAATACCGGACAGCCTCCCTACGAGCAGTACTTC

d_gene: -
len: 13
abundance: -
j_gene: TRBJ2-1
v_gene: TRBV7-2
CDR3aa: CASSLWGYNEQFF
CDR3nt: TGTGCCAGCAGCTTATGGGGTTACAATGAGCAGTTCTTC

d_gene: -
len: 15
abundance: -
j_gene: TRBJ1-2
v_gene: TRBV5-1
CDR3aa: CASSSDGQPNYGYTF
CDR3nt: TGCGCCAGCAGCTCGGACGGACAGCCTAACTATGGCTACACCTTC

d_gene: -
len: 14
abundance: -
j_gene: TRBJ1-6
v_gene: TRBV5-1
CDR3aa: CASSSDSLDAPLHF
CDR3nt: TGCGCCAGCAGCTCCGACAGTCTTGATGCCCCCCTCCACTTT

d_gene: TRBD2
len: 17
abundance: -
j_gene: TRBJ2-3
v_gene: TRBV7-2
CDR3aa: CASSSGPTSGRIDTQYF
CDR3nt: TGTGCCAGCAGCTCTGGGCCGACTAGCGGGAGAATAGATACGCAGTATTTT

d_gene: -
len: 14
abundance: few
j_gene: TRBJ2-7
v_gene: TRBV30
CDR3aa: CAWSVSRNLPLGYF
CDR3nt: TGTGCCTGGAGTGTAAGTAGGAATCTCCCGCTTGGGTACTTC

d_gene: TRBD1
len: 17
abundance: many
j_gene: TRBJ2-7
v_gene: TRBV15
CDR3aa: CATSRDLGTGWAYEQYF
CDR3nt: TGTGCCACCAGCAGAGACCTGGGGACAGGGTGGGCCTACGAGCAGTACTTC

d_gene: TRBD1
len: 14
abundance: -
j_gene: TRBJ2-7
v_gene: TRBV5-5
CDR3aa: CASTLLTGSYEQYF
CDR3nt: TGTGCCAGCACCCTCCTGACAGGGTCCTACGAGCAGTACTTC

d_gene: -
len: 13
abundance: few
j_gene: TRBJ2-1
v_gene: TRBV5-1
CDR3aa: CASTPQQVNEQFF
CDR3nt: TGCGCCAGCACCCCCCAGCAGGTCAATGAGCAGTTCTTC

d_gene: -
len: 14
abundance: few
j_gene: TRBJ2-7
v_gene: TRBV27
CDR3aa: CASSLSRDLAEQYF
CDR3nt: TGTGCCAGCAGTTTATCGCGGGACCTCGCCGAGCAGTACTTC

d_gene: -
len: 15
abundance: once
j_gene: TRBJ2-3
v_gene: TRBV9
CDR3aa: CASSVAAGQADTQYF
CDR3nt: TGTGCCAGCAGCGTAGCGGCGGGACAAGCAGATACGCAGTATTTT

d_gene: -
len: 15
abundance: -
j_gene: TRBJ1-6
v_gene: TRBV28
CDR3aa: CASSLHRGQGSPLHF
CDR3nt: TGTGCCAGCAGTTTACACCGGGGTCAGGGTTCACCCCTCCACTTT

d_gene: -
len: 15
abundance: few
j_gene: TRBJ2-2
v_gene: TRBV25-1
CDR3aa: CASSDTRRASGELFF
CDR3nt: TGTGCCAGCAGTGATACCAGGAGGGCGTCCGGGGAGCTGTTTTTT

d_gene: -
len: 13
abundance: few
j_gene: TRBJ2-3
v_gene: TRBV15
CDR3aa: CATSRGAADTQYF
CDR3nt: TGTGCCACCAGCAGGGGCGCGGCAGATACGCAGTATTTT

d_gene: -
len: 16
abundance: -
j_gene: TRBJ2-3
v_gene: TRBV12-3/TRBV12-4
CDR3aa: CASTTGVASGTDTQYF
CDR3nt: TGTGCCAGCACGACGGGGGTGGCGTCGGGCACAGATACGCAGTATTTT

d_gene: -
len: 15
abundance: few
j_gene: TRBJ1-4
v_gene: TRBV11-2
CDR3aa: CASSRQRATNEKLFF
CDR3nt: TGTGCCAGCAGCCGGCAGAGGGCAACTAATGAAAAACTGTTTTTT

d_gene: TRBD2
len: 18
abundance: few
j_gene: TRBJ2-2
v_gene: TRBV4-1
CDR3aa: CASSQEAPPAGLSGELFF
CDR3nt: TGCGCCAGCAGCCAAGAGGCCCCCCCAGCGGGACTGTCCGGGGAGCTGTTTTTT

d_gene: -
len: 12
abundance: -
j_gene: TRBJ2-3
v_gene: TRBV7-9
CDR3aa: CASSSTMDTQYF
CDR3nt: TGTGCCAGCAGCTCGACTATGGATACGCAGTATTTT

d_gene: -
len: 16
abundance: few
j_gene: TRBJ2-2
v_gene: TRBV5-4
CDR3aa: CASSRGTAPNTGELFF
CDR3nt: TGTGCCAGCAGCCGGGGGACGGCCCCGAACACCGGGGAGCTGTTTTTT

d_gene: -
len: 16
abundance: -
j_gene: TRBJ2-7
v_gene: TRBV7-2
CDR3aa: CASSPPFSLSSYEQYF
CDR3nt: TGTGCCAGCAGCCCACCCTTTAGCCTTAGCTCCTACGAGCAGTACTTC

d_gene: -
len: 15
abundance: few
j_gene: TRBJ2-1
v_gene: TRBV12-3/TRBV12-4
CDR3aa: CASRDSLSSYNEQFF
CDR3nt: TGTGCCAGCCGCGATAGTCTGAGCTCCTACAATGAGCAGTTCTTC

d_gene: -
len: 10
abundance: -
j_gene: TRBJ2-5
v_gene: TRBV20-1
CDR3aa: CSARTETQYF
CDR3nt: TGCAGTGCTAGGACGGAGACCCAGTACTTC

d_gene: TRBD2
len: 14
abundance: few
j_gene: TRBJ2-7
v_gene: TRBV27
CDR3aa: CATGSTSGIGEQYF
CDR3nt: TGTGCCACCGGCTCGACTAGCGGGATAGGTGAGCAGTACTTC

d_gene: TRBD1
len: 16
abundance: -
j_gene: TRBJ2-5
v_gene: TRBV10-3
CDR3aa: CAISESGQGARETHYF
CDR3nt: TGTGCCATCAGTGAGTCGGGGCAGGGGGCACGCGAGACCCATTACTTC

d_gene: -
len: 14
abundance: many
j_gene: TRBJ2-3
v_gene: TRBV12-3/TRBV12-4
CDR3aa: CASSQGPSPDTQYF
CDR3nt: TGTGCCAGCAGCCAGGGCCCGTCCCCGGATACGCAGTATTTT

d_gene: TRBD2
len: 13
abundance: -
j_gene: TRBJ2-2
v_gene: TRBV29-1
CDR3aa: CIVSGGFTGELFF
CDR3nt: TGCATCGTCAGCGGGGGCTTCACCGGGGAGCTGTTTTTT

d_gene: -
len: 15
abundance: few
j_gene: TRBJ2-1
v_gene: TRBV5-1
CDR3aa: CASSPERRPGNEQFF
CDR3nt: TGCGCCAGCAGCCCCGAGCGAAGACCCGGGAATGAGCAGTTCTTC